The 13 T cell receptor beta chains in this list originate from one sample, sequenced in a study of shared clonotypes between healthy human individuals (TCRdb year 2020). Library method: the immunoSEQ multiplex PCR assay. TCRdb obtained this table from immuneACCESS and retained in-frame rearrangements with V and J assigned. These tables miss some clones; where compared with another copy, unresolved V genes account for less than half of the shortfall, and the remainder is unexplained. The sample data list fewer than 800,000 clones, and approximately 90% of these were observed just once. The ten largest make up approximately 22% of the sample. CD8 naive samples were CD45RO-negative cells positively selected for CCR7, giving a CD45RA+CCR7+ population that excluded TemRA cells. Sequencing input: naive CD8+ T cells sorted from blood. Per the publication, the cell subset or site label means: CD45RA+CCR7+. Receptors were obtained from a man aged 30-40 years in good health.

The chain joins TRBV5-6 to TRBJ1-4; D perhaps matches TRBD1 (6 bases). In germline, CDR1 is SGHDT, CDR2 YYEEEE. Trimming took 1 base from V and 0 from J, leaving 16 bases between them. The CDR3 spans 18 residues. This CDR3 is CASSLRSGATSTNEKLFF. CDR3 nucleotide sequence: TGTGCCAGCAGCTTGCGGTCAGGGGCAACCTCAACTAATGAAAAACTGTTTTTT. Complete variable domain (other parts from reference TRBV5-6 and TRBJ1-4): DAGVTQSPTHLIKTRGQQVTLRCSPKSGHDTVSWYQQALGQGPQFIFQYYEEEERQRGNFPDRFSGHQFPNYSSELNVNALLLGDSALYLCASSLRSGATSTNEKLFFGSGTQLSVL.

The chain is built from TRBV7-9 and TRBJ2-2, with D unresolved. This CDR3 has 14 residues. V lost 8 bases and J 4 bases, leaving 14 bases between the germline ends. In germline, CDR1 is SEHNR, CDR2 FQNEAQ (reference sequence). The CDR3 is CASRTTIGTGELFF. CDR3 in DNA: TGTGCCAGCCGGACCACGATTGGCACCGGGGAGCTGTTTTTT.

On this clone itself: The sample has other DNA sequences that encode this CDR3 too. The CDR3 nucleotides read TGTGCCAGCAGTTTACTCGCTAGCTCCTACAATGAGCAGTTCTTC. Protein product: CASSLLASSYNEQFF. The V call is TRBV27, the J call TRBJ2-1; no reliable D call. With 2 bases removed from V and 0 bases from J, the gap between germline ends came to 8 bases. The CDR3 consists of 15 residues. Per the germline V gene, CDR1 is MNHEY and CDR2 is SMNVEV (reference sequence).

The chain uses TRBV27 and TRBJ2-7; D unresolved. Germline V gene sequence: CDR1 MNHEY, CDR2 SMNVEV (reference sequence). Trimming shortened V by 5 bases and J by 3 bases, and 11 bases separated the two germline ends. The CDR3 totals 13 residues. The CDR3 sequence is CASSADPGYEQYF. For the CDR3, the DNA is TGTGCCAGCAGTGCCGACCCAGGCTACGAGCAGTACTTC.

The chain has TRBV18 and TRBJ2-7; 10 bases are shared with TRBD2. Germline-derived CDR1 and CDR2 are KGHSH and LQKENI. The CDR3 spans 17 residues. V trimming: 3 bases; J trimming: 2 bases; junction bases outside the gene matches: 10. This CDR3 reads CASSPSPSGRWPYEQYF. The CDR3 nucleotides read TGTGCCAGCTCACCGTCCCCTAGCGGGAGATGGCCCTACGAGCAGTACTTC.

The chain recombines TRBV6-1 with TRBJ2-7; TRBD2 aligns across 12 bases. Germline CDR1 and CDR2: MNHNS and SASEGT. CDR3 length: 18 residues. Trimming cost V 1 base and J 4 bases; bases outside gene matches: 11. The CDR3 sequence: CASSEDRPLAGGPYEQYF. DNA for the CDR3: TGTGCCAGCAGTGAAGACAGACCCCTAGCGGGAGGGCCGTACGAGCAGTACTTC.

J is TRBJ2-7 and V is TRBV5-6; 9 positions match TRBD1. Trimming took 7 bases from V and 4 from J; bases not matched to a gene: 9. The germline CDR1 and CDR2 sequences are SGHDT and YYEEEE. The CDR3 loop spans 14 amino acids. CDR3 DNA: TGTGCCAGCCGTACCCGGGACAGGGTTTACGAGCAGTACTTC. The encoded protein is CASRTRDRVYEQYF.

The V and J genes are TRBV9 and TRBJ2-7; D may correspond to TRBD1 or TRBD2 (5 bases each). The CDR3 extends over 18 amino acids. Looked up from germline, CDR1 is SGDLS and CDR2 is YYNGEE. V was trimmed by 0 bases and J by 0 bases, leaving 19 bases between them. In DNA, the CDR3 is TGTGCCAGCAGCGTAGGAGGAGTGAGGGGACCGACCTCCTACGAGCAGTACTTC. It specifies CASSVGGVRGPTSYEQYF.

The chain is built from TRBV5-1 and TRBJ2-5, with D tentatively TRBD1 or TRBD2 (5 bases each). The CDR3 extends over 14 amino acids. Trimming pared 0 bases from V and 5 bases from J, leaving 11 bases between. Germline V gives CDR1 SGHRS, CDR2 YFSETQ. For the CDR3, the DNA is TGCGCCAGCAGCTTGGTGGGGGTTTGGGAGACCCAGTACTTC. Its translation: CASSLVGVWETQYF.

This sequence joins TRBV28 and TRBJ2-7; D unclear. V was clipped by 8 bases and J by 5 bases, with 19 bases between them. Germline CDR1 and CDR2: MDHEN and SYDVKM. This CDR3 is 14 amino acids long. The CDR3 coding sequence is TGTGCCAGCCAAAAACTTAGTTCTACGGACGAGCAGTACTTC. This gives the protein CASQKLSSTDEQYF.

This chain connects TRBV27 to TRBJ1-4; no firm D call. CDR3 length: 17 amino acids. Germline CDR1 MNHEY, CDR2 SMNVEV (reference sequence). V was trimmed by 0 bases and J by 6 bases, leaving 17 bases between them. The CDR3 protein is CASSLSGSRTIYEKLFF. In nucleotides, the CDR3 is TGTGCCAGCAGTTTATCGGGATCTAGGACTATTTATGAAAAACTGTTTTTT.

The chain employs TRBV27 and TRBJ2-6; 14 bases align to TRBD2. Germline V gene sequence: CDR1 MNHEY, CDR2 SMNVEV (reference sequence). The CDR3 runs 18 residues. The junction had 4 bases not matched to a gene; V was cut back by 5 bases and J by 1 base. CDR3 coding DNA: TGTGCCAGCAGTAATAGACTAGCGGGAGGGTCTGGGGCCAACGTCCTGACTTTC. This gives the protein CASSNRLAGGSGANVLTF. Full variable domain (outside the CDR3, taken from reference TRBV27 and TRBJ2-6): EAQVTQNPRYLITVTGKKLTVTCSQNMNHEYMSWYRQDPGLGLRQIYYSMNVEVTDKGDVPEGYKVSRKEKRNFPLILESPSPNQTSLYFCASSNRLAGGSGANVLTFGAGSRLTVL.

The chain uses TRBV9 and TRBJ1-4; D perhaps matches TRBD1 (5 bases). Germline loops: CDR1 SGDLS, CDR2 YYNGEE. The CDR3 spans 15 residues. Trimming left V 1 base short and J 3 bases short, with 10 bases between. The CDR3 nucleotides are TGTGCCAGCAGCGTAAGAGGGGTCCCTAATGAAAAACTGTTTTTT. This sequence encodes CASSVRGVPNEKLFF.